This T cell receptor beta chain is drawn from a study of post-analysis software for immune sequencing data. The wider study: Patients had relapsing-remitting, secondary progressive or progressive-relapsing multiple sclerosis; some lacked subtype. Study observations and caveats: F-measure co-clustering was strong for batch-matched samples. Roughly 5 TRBV segments were significantly more frequent in patients than in controls. TRBV5-6, TRBV5-1 and TRBV20-1 were among these segments.

The CDR3 spans 15 residues. Germline CDR1 SGHRS, CDR2 YFSETQ. The V end lost 3 bases, the J end lost 2 bases, and 15 bases lay between the germline ends. Concerning this clonotype: Its specificity is unknown.

Unique molecular identifiers featured in each of the TCR beta cDNA libraries. Between about 0.85 and 11 million T cells gave rise to around 500,000 cDNA molecules. TCRdb reanalysed the PCR reads using MiXCR and keeps one entry per CDR3 protein. Here the sample spans about 770,000 distinct CDR3 sequences, roughly 46% being singletons. Sample: blood. This sequence was found in a girl aged 10 to 17 with multiple sclerosis. The chain recombines TRBV5-1 with TRBJ2-7; a weak D match, TRBD1 (6 bases). CDR3 DNA: TGCGCCAGCAGCTGGTCCGGGACACAGACCTACGAGCAGTACTTC. Its translation is CASSWSGTQTYEQYF.